One and the same sample provided the 28 T cell receptor beta chains below, sequenced in a study of technical replicates of blood from several donors. TCRdb keeps only in-frame clones here, not all; method: immunoSEQ multiplex PCR. This table has 80,000 or so clones, about 81% appearing once. The specimen was PBMCs. The receptors come from a human donor in good health. Some clones in this sample may be carry-over from other donors' samples.

This rearrangement joins TRBV4-1 to TRBJ2-7, with D perhaps matching TRBD2 (5 bases). The CDR3 covers 14 residues. Per the germline V gene, CDR1 is MGHRA and CDR2 is YSYEKL. V lost 0 bases and J lost 4, with 10 bases in between. The CDR3 is CASSQDVRGYEQYF. CDR3 nucleotides: TGCGCCAGCAGCCAAGACGTTAGAGGGTACGAGCAGTACTTC.

V and J are TRBV7-9 and TRBJ1-2; possibly TRBD1 for D (5 bases). The germline gives CDR1 SEHNR, CDR2 FQNEAQ (reference sequence). V lost 7 bases, J lost 5 bases, and 14 bases lay in between. The CDR3 is made up of 13 amino acids. The CDR3 region is CASTPDSAYGYTF. For the CDR3, the DNA is TGTGCCAGCACCCCTGACAGCGCGTATGGCTACACCTTC.

V and J are TRBV4-1 and TRBJ2-7; 11 positions match TRBD2. The CDR3 sequence is 16 residues long. V lost 1 base to trimming and J lost 1 base; unmatched junction nucleotides: 3. The germline CDR1 and CDR2 sequences are MGHRA and YSYEKL. CDR3 sequence (DNA): TGCGCCAGCAGCCAAGGACCTAGCGGGAGGTCCTACGAGCAGTACTTC. Protein sequence: CASSQGPSGRSYEQYF.

The CDR3 sequence: CAWSLRDMQFF. The CDR3 DNA reads TGTGCCTGGAGCCTCCGGGACATGCAGTTCTTC. The rearrangement joins TRBV30 to TRBJ2-1, with D maybe TRBD1 (6 bases). V lost 3 bases, J lost 12 bases, and 12 bases lay in between. This CDR3 is 11 amino acids long. Germline V CDR1 and CDR2: GTSNPN, SVGIG (reference sequence).

The chain carries TRBV2 and TRBJ2-1; perhaps TRBD1 as D (8 bases). The germline V gene encodes CDR1 SNHLY and CDR2 FYNNEI. V lost 3 bases and J 7 bases, leaving 16 bases between the germline ends. The CDR3 is 15 residues long. CDR3 sequence reads: CASSDQGARGNEQFF. In DNA, the CDR3 is TGTGCCAGCAGTGACCAGGGGGCGCGGGGGAATGAGCAGTTCTTC.

J is TRBJ1-1 and V is TRBV2; weak D call: TRBD1 (6 bases). Trimming took 6 bases from V and 5 from J, leaving 13 bases between them. The germline gives CDR1 SNHLY, CDR2 FYNNEI. CDR3 length: 13 residues. The CDR3 sequence: CASRKGRGTEAFF. CDR3 sequence (DNA): TGTGCCAGCAGAAAAGGGAGGGGGACTGAAGCTTTCTTT.

This clone was detected a few times. The chain recombines TRBV2 with TRBJ1-1; the D is unclear. Germline V gene sequence: CDR1 SNHLY, CDR2 FYNNEI. The CDR3 runs to 14 residues. Trimming stripped 0 bases from V and 5 bases from J, with 10 bases between. The CDR3, as DNA: TGTGCCAGCAGTGAAGCGCTGAGTATTACTGAAGCTTTCTTT. Translated: CASSEALSITEAFF.

This chain connects TRBV2 to TRBJ1-2, with 8 bases fitting TRBD1. The CDR3 covers 14 residues. Germline assignment: CDR1 SNHLY and CDR2 FYNNEI. With V trimmed by 5 bases and J by 4 bases, 6 bases remained unmatched. CDR3 protein: CASSRGQVAYGYTF. CDR3 coding DNA: TGTGCCAGCAGTAGGGGACAGGTAGCCTATGGCTACACCTTC.

V usage is TRBV4-1 and J usage is TRBJ2-7, with TRBD1 matching over 8 bases. Germline assignment: CDR1 MGHRA and CDR2 YSYEKL. CDR3 size: 14 residues. Trimming at V came to 1 base and at J to 4 bases, leaving 3 bases not matched to a gene. CDR3 residues: CASSQVYRGYEQYF. Here the CDR3 DNA reads TGCGCCAGCAGCCAAGTATACAGGGGGTACGAGCAGTACTTC.

The chain recombines TRBV2 with TRBJ2-2, with 10 nucleotides matching TRBD1. Per the germline V gene, CDR1 is SNHLY and CDR2 is FYNNEI. V lost 6 bases and J lost 3; bases outside the gene matches: 10. The CDR3 runs 17 residues. Written as DNA, the CDR3 is TGTGCCAGCAGGGGGGACAGGGGATTTTTTGACACCGGGGAGCTGTTTTTT. Protein: CASRGDRGFFDTGELFF.

A few counts support this clone. The rearrangement joins TRBV11-3 to TRBJ1-1; D call uncertain. Germline values: CDR1 SGHNT, CDR2 YENEEA. V lost 5 bases and J lost 1, with 8 bases in between. This CDR3 is built from 13 residues. The chain's CDR3 is CASSPSENTEAFF. As DNA, the CDR3 is TGTGCCAGCAGCCCCTCAGAGAACACTGAAGCTTTCTTT.

The chain has TRBV7-2 and TRBJ2-1; D is ambiguous. The CDR3 length is 15 residues. Trimming pared 2 bases from V and 4 bases from J, leaving 12 bases between. CDR1 is SGHTA and CDR2 is FQGNSA in the germline V gene. CDR3 sequence reads: CASSLSTAGYNEQFF. The CDR3 DNA follows: TGTGCCAGCAGCTTAAGCACTGCCGGGTACAATGAGCAGTTCTTC.

The chain employs TRBV7-9 and TRBJ1-5; 7 bases map to TRBD1. CDR3 length: 15 amino acids. V lost 1 base, J lost 7 bases, and 7 bases stayed unmatched. Germline V lookup: CDR1 SEHNR, CDR2 FQNEAQ (reference sequence). In DNA form, the CDR3 reads TGTGCCAGCAGCTTAGGACAGGGACCAGGGCAGCCCCAGCATTTT. Translated: CASSLGQGPGQPQHF.

The V and J genes are TRBV27 and TRBJ2-5; 13 bases are a match to TRBD2. Germline CDR1 reads MNHEY; CDR2 reads SMNVEV (reference sequence). The CDR3 has 16 residues. V was pared by 6 bases and J by 5 bases, with 9 bases of the junction left unmatched. CDR3 bases: TGTGCCAGCAGGTTGAATAGACTAGCGGGAGGTGAGACCCAGTACTTC. Its translation is CASRLNRLAGGETQYF.

The chain joins TRBV9 to TRBJ1-1, with TRBD1 matching over 9 bases. After removal of 4 bases from V and 3 bases from J, the junction contained 7 bases not matched to a gene. Germline-derived CDR1 and CDR2 are SGDLS and YYNGEE. This CDR3 has 15 amino acids. CDR3 nucleotides: TGTGCCAGCAGCACCCGACAGGGGGGGTACACTGAAGCTTTCTTT. Its protein is CASSTRQGGYTEAFF.

The chain couples TRBV19 to TRBJ1-2, with no clear D. This CDR3 is 12 amino acids long. The V end lost 7 bases, the J end lost 4 bases, and 10 bases lay between the germline ends. Germline values: CDR1 LNHDA, CDR2 SQIVND (reference sequence). CDR3 amino acids: CASTISTYGYTF. CDR3 DNA: TGTGCCAGTACCATATCTACCTATGGCTACACCTTC.

CDR3 sequence reads: CASSVGTSGSYNEQFF. DNA for the CDR3: TGTGCCAGCAGCGTAGGGACTAGCGGCTCCTACAATGAGCAGTTCTTC. The J gene is TRBJ2-1, the V gene TRBV9; 10 bases align to TRBD2. Germline values: CDR1 SGDLS, CDR2 YYNGEE. V lost 0 bases to trimming and J lost 0 bases; unmatched junction nucleotides: 0. The CDR3 has 16 residues.

A note on this clone: Compared with germline, one end of the junction differs, possibly owing to a read error. The chain uses TRBV6-5 and TRBJ2-1; the match to TRBD2 covers 8 bases. Germline CDR1 MNHEY, CDR2 SVGAGI. This CDR3 contains 15 residues. CDR3 amino acids: CASRESGSSHNEQFF. DNA for the CDR3: TGTGCCAGCAGGGAAAGCGGGAGCTCCCACAATGAGCAGTTCTTC.

The chain is built from TRBV27 and TRBJ2-1; TRBD2 might be the D (6 bases). Trimming removed 4 bases from V and 4 bases from J, with 17 bases in between. This CDR3 region has 16 residues. Germline assignment: CDR1 MNHEY and CDR2 SMNVEV (reference sequence). As DNA, the CDR3 is TGTGCCAGCAGTTCCCGTGGTAGCGGAGATTACAATGAGCAGTTCTTC. It translates to CASSSRGSGDYNEQFF.

The rearrangement uses TRBV6-4 and TRBJ1-6, with D possibly being TRBD1 (5 bases). Germline V gives CDR1 MRHNA, CDR2 SNTAGT. CDR3 length equals 15 residues. V lost 0 bases, J lost 5 bases, and 8 bases lay in between. CDR3 loop: CASSDSGGDNSPLHF. CDR3 nucleotide sequence: TGTGCCAGCAGTGACTCCGGAGGGGATAATTCACCCCTCCACTTT.

This clone was picked up one time. The chain combines TRBV5-4 with TRBJ2-3; 7 nucleotides match TRBD2. This CDR3 contains 16 residues. V was clipped by 4 bases and J by 1 base; unmatched bases: 9. Germline V gene data show CDR1 as SGHNT and CDR2 as YYREEE (reference sequence). This chain's CDR3 is CASSSLGGRGTDTQYF. The CDR3 bases are TGTGCCAGCAGCAGCTTGGGAGGGAGGGGCACAGATACGCAGTATTTT.

The chain joins TRBV4-1 to TRBJ1-1; TRBD1 might be the D (5 bases). The CDR3 spans 16 residues. The germline V gene encodes CDR1 MGHRA and CDR2 YSYEKL. The V end lost 1 base, the J end lost 0 bases, and 12 bases lay between the germline ends. The CDR3, as DNA: TGCGCCAGCAGCCAAGGGAGAGGAGGGGTGAACACTGAAGCTTTCTTT. Its protein is CASSQGRGGVNTEAFF.

This clone was seen a few times. This chain links TRBV27 with TRBJ2-7; D is perhaps TRBD1 (5 bases). V was shortened by 7 bases and J by 3 bases, with 19 bases between the two germline ends. The CDR3 has 15 residues. The V gene's germline CDR1 is MNHEY and CDR2 SMNVEV (reference sequence). CDR3 in amino acids: CASTYYRNLSYEQYF. The CDR3 DNA reads as TGTGCCAGCACGTATTACAGGAATCTAAGCTACGAGCAGTACTTC.

This chain uses TRBV11-2 with TRBJ1-2, with D possibly being TRBD1 (5 bases). CDR1 is SGHAT, CDR2 FQNNGV, per germline. This CDR3 region has 16 residues. Trimming removed 0 bases from V and 8 bases from J, with 19 bases in between. The CDR3 protein is CASSLDRGGTSNGYTF. The DNA of the CDR3 is TGTGCCAGCAGCTTAGATCGAGGAGGGACGAGTAACGGCTACACCTTC.

This chain links TRBV4-3 with TRBJ1-2; tentative D call: TRBD1 (5 bases). CDR3 length equals 15 residues. The ends were cut back, 5 bases at V and 3 bases at J, with 16 bases in the middle. CDR1 LGHNA and CDR2 YSLEER come from the germline V gene. CDR3 nucleotides: TGCGCCAGCAGCAAGAATAGGGGTAAAGACTATGGCTACACCTTC. Protein: CASSKNRGKDYGYTF.

The chain has TRBV6-5 and TRBJ2-1; TRBD2 might be the D (6 bases). Germline assignment: CDR1 MNHEY and CDR2 SVGAGI. The CDR3 is 16 amino acids. The V end was cut by 3 bases, the J end by 7 bases, with 19 bases between. The CDR3 DNA reads TGTGCCAGCAGTTATGGCGGGGCCGGGAAGTTGAATGAGCAGTTCTTC. The encoded protein is CASSYGGAGKLNEQFF.

The rearrangement links TRBV5-1 to TRBJ2-3; 12 bases fit TRBD2. V was pared by 4 bases and J by 5 bases, with 8 bases of the junction left unmatched. Looked up from germline, CDR1 is SGHRS and CDR2 is YFSETQ. The CDR3 has 16 amino acids. The CDR3: CASSAVTSGRRDTQYF. For the CDR3, the DNA is TGCGCCAGCAGCGCCGTTACTAGCGGGAGGCGAGATACGCAGTATTTT. Variable domain in full (rest from reference TRBV5-1 and TRBJ2-3): KAGVTQTPRYLIKTRGQQVTLSCSPISGHRSVSWYQQTPGQGLQFLFEYFSETQRNKGNFPGRFSGRQFSNSRSEMNVSTLELGDSALYLCASSAVTSGRRDTQYFGPGTRLTVL.

The chain uses TRBV4-3 and TRBJ1-4, with 9 nucleotides matching TRBD1. V was pared by 4 bases and J by 7 bases, with 10 bases of the junction left unmatched. The CDR3 runs to 16 residues. Germline CDR1 and CDR2: LGHNA and YSLEER. The CDR3 spells CASSLRSGTGSEKLFF. CDR3 nucleotides: TGCGCCAGCAGCCTAAGGAGCGGGACAGGGAGTGAAAAACTGTTTTTT.